This T cell receptor beta chain is drawn from a study of CD8+ T cells in alopecia areata. Treatment given: oral pan-JAK inhibitor, 5-10 mg twice daily. About this clone: Its antigen is as yet unknown.

The V and J ends lost 4 bases and 5 bases, in that order; junction bases with no gene match: 10. CDR1 and CDR2 from the germline V gene are SGHVS and FNYEAQ. This CDR3 is 17 amino acids long. Extracted from the samples, RNA was reverse transcribed into cDNA to serve as the sequencing template. The protocol was immunoSEQ multiplex PCR, while the TCRdb copy is restricted to in-frame clones and leaves out a portion. The table shows about 190,000 clones, with more than 55% occurring only once. Study observations and caveats: Among the top 100, expanded CD8+ clones were significantly decreased by tofacitinib, as was scalp clonality. Normal skin's resident alphabeta T cells are also sequenced in scalp samples. Many of the expanded lesional clones endured in scalp and blood while on tofacitinib.

This specimen consisted of CD4+ T cells sorted from blood, obtained at week 4, from a patient treated with tofacitinib. V gene TRBV7-6 combines with J gene TRBJ2-5, with 13 bases matching TRBD2. This clonotype originated in a human donor with alopecia areata. CDR3 coding DNA: TGTGCCAGCAGCTCGGCGGGACTAGCGGGATTCAGGGAGACCCAGTACTTC. Translation gives CASSSAGLAGFRETQYF.